The 24 T cell receptor beta chains below were found in one sample sequenced in a study of T cells in tumors after PD-1 blockade. Clones were sequenced by immunoSEQ multiplex PCR, and TCRdb holds only the in-frame ones, with some missing. The sample lists roughly 48,000 clones; about 85% were seen once. Sequencing was performed on PBMCs, taken before anti-PD-1 treatment. The receptors derive from a human donor with basal cell carcinoma.

CDR3 nucleotides: TGCGCCAGCAGTCAACAGGGCGGCCTCCGGTCCACCGGGGAGCTGTTTTTT. Its protein product is CASSQQGGLRSTGELFF. This chain uses TRBV23-1 with TRBJ2-2; tentative D call: TRBD1 (5 bases). Being an ORF, TRBV23-1 has a function that is uncertain. The CDR3 totals 17 residues. V lost 2 bases, J lost 4 bases, and 17 bases lay in between.

The rearrangement joins TRBV19 to TRBJ2-1; D may be TRBD1 or TRBD2 (5 bases each). Trimming pared 0 bases from V and 5 bases from J, leaving 11 bases between. The germline gives CDR1 LNHDA, CDR2 SQIVND (reference sequence). CDR3 length: 15 amino acids. CDR3 region: CASSIDREWDNEQFF. CDR3 DNA: TGTGCCAGTAGTATAGACAGGGAGTGGGACAATGAGCAGTTCTTC.

The chain recombines TRBV21-1 with TRBJ1-2; no check of the table's D call, TRBD1, against the DNA was made. TRBV21-1 is described as a pseudogene. The CDR3 totals 15 residues. The CDR3 DNA sequence: TGTGCCAGCAGCAAAAAGAGGGGGCGCGTAAGAGGCTACACCTTC. This codes for CASSKKRGRVRGYTF.

This chain uses TRBV6-5 with TRBJ1-3; 9 bases are shared with TRBD1. CDR1 MNHEY and CDR2 SVGAGI come from the germline V gene. The CDR3 is made up of 16 amino acids. J gave up 4 bases and V 0 bases, and 4 bases lay outside the gene matches. The CDR3 region is CASSYSTGGYGNTIYF. In nucleotides, the CDR3 is TGTGCCAGCAGTTACTCGACAGGGGGATACGGAAACACCATATATTTT.

The chain combines TRBV15 with TRBJ1-4, with 10 bases fitting TRBD1. The CDR3 contains 15 residues. Germline lookup yields CDR1 LNHNV and CDR2 YYDKDF (reference sequence). The junction had 6 bases not matched to a gene; V was cut back by 4 bases and J by 7 bases. The CDR3 region has the DNA TGTGCCACCAGCATCCCGACAGGGGGCACTGAAAAACTGTTTTTT. It codes for CATSIPTGGTEKLFF.

The rearrangement joins TRBV5-1 to TRBJ2-7, with 8 bases matching TRBD2. Germline values: CDR1 SGHRS, CDR2 YFSETQ. This CDR3 has 14 residues. With V trimmed by 2 bases and J by 1 base, 2 bases remained unmatched. CDR3 loop: CASSFSGVSYEQYF. CDR3 nucleotides: TGCGCCAGCAGCTTTAGCGGGGTATCCTACGAGCAGTACTTC.

The chain joins TRBV5-1 to TRBJ2-7; D not certain. The V gene lost 1 base and the J gene lost 3 bases, with 5 bases spanning the gap. The CDR3 contains 12 residues. Germline V lookup: CDR1 SGHRS, CDR2 YFSETQ. The CDR3 DNA follows: TGCGCCAGCAGCTTGAATTACTACGAGCAGTACTTC. Translated: CASSLNYYEQYF. Using reference TRBV5-1 and TRBJ2-7 for the parts outside the CDR3, the full variable domain is KAGVTQTPRYLIKTRGQQVTLSCSPISGHRSVSWYQQTPGQGLQFLFEYFSETQRNKGNFPGRFSGRQFSNSRSEMNVSTLELGDSALYLCASSLNYYEQYFGPGTRLTVT.

V gene TRBV25-1 combines with J gene TRBJ1-2, with 9 bases lining up with TRBD1. Unmatched junction bases numbered 7, after V lost 3 bases and J lost 2 bases. The CDR3 totals 16 residues. Germline loops: CDR1 MGHDK, CDR2 SYGVNS. CDR3 amino acids: CASSDGLQGANYGYTF. CDR3 nucleotide sequence: TGTGCCAGCAGTGACGGCTTACAGGGGGCAAACTATGGCTACACCTTC.

This chain uses TRBV11-1 with TRBJ1-5, with TRBD1 as a possible D gene (5 bases). Germline CDR1 is SGHAT and CDR2 is FQDESV (reference sequence). The V end lost 1 base, the J end lost 2 bases, and 12 bases lay between the germline ends. This CDR3 region has 16 residues. This chain's CDR3 is CASSLVLVRGNQPQHF. The CDR3 DNA reads as TGTGCCAGCAGCTTAGTTTTGGTCAGGGGCAATCAGCCCCAGCATTTT.

The chain recombines TRBV19 with TRBJ2-3; 9 nucleotides line up with TRBD1. The CDR3 is 15 amino acids. Germline-derived CDR1 and CDR2 are LNHDA and SQIVND (reference sequence). The V segment lost 3 bases and the J segment 1 base; nucleotides outside the gene matches: 2. CDR3 bases: TGTGCCAGTAGTATCCGGGACAGGGGCACAGATACGCAGTATTTT. Translating gives CASSIRDRGTDTQYF.

This clone was observed a few times. The CDR3 DNA follows: TGTGCCAGCAGTTTAAAGGGACAGGCCCTCCACTTT. Encoded protein: CASSLKGQALHF. V gene TRBV6-5 combines with J gene TRBJ1-6; 8 positions match TRBD1. The CDR3 contains 12 residues. Germline V gives CDR1 MNHEY, CDR2 SVGAGI. V lost 4 bases, J lost 14 bases, and 4 bases stayed unmatched.

This rearrangement joins TRBV7-2 to TRBJ2-5; a possible D gene is TRBD2 (7 bases). Trimming shortened V by 2 bases and J by 5 bases, and 21 bases separated the two germline ends. CDR1 is SGHTA, CDR2 FQGNSA, per germline. This CDR3 has 17 amino acids. CDR3 in amino acids: CASSLRPRGAGLETQYF. The CDR3, as DNA: TGTGCCAGCAGCTTACGCCCCCGGGGGGCAGGGTTGGAGACCCAGTACTTC.

This sequence joins TRBV14 and TRBJ1-2; D gene ambiguous. Trimming removed 3 bases from V and 6 bases from J, with 14 bases in between. The CDR3 has 14 amino acids. The germline CDR1 and CDR2 sequences are SGHDN and FVKESK. The chain's CDR3 is CASSQAGVWDGYTF. CDR3 DNA sequence: TGTGCCAGCAGCCAGGCCGGGGTTTGGGATGGCTACACCTTC.

About this clone: This CDR3 is also generated by other DNA sequences in the sample. The CDR3: CASSTRDTSYEQYF. For the CDR3, the DNA is TGTGCCAGTAGCACCCGGGACACCTCCTACGAGCAGTACTTC. The chain recombines TRBV13 with TRBJ2-7; D is possibly TRBD1 (6 bases). The CDR3 length is 14 residues. CDR1 and CDR2 (germline): PRHDT, FYEKMQ (reference sequence). V lost 9 bases and J 0 bases, leaving 15 bases between the germline ends.

Concerning this clone itself: The junction departs from the called germline gene at one end, perhaps through a read error. The gene calls are TRBV6-1 and TRBJ1-3; D unresolved. Germline assignment: CDR1 MNHNS and CDR2 SASEGT. The CDR3 has 16 amino acids. The CDR3 sequence is CAGSEMVGSSGNTIYF. The CDR3 DNA sequence: TGTGCCGGCAGTGAAATGGTCGGAAGCTCTGGAAACACCATATATTTT.

The gene calls are TRBV2 and TRBJ2-7; possible D gene TRBD1, 6 bases. V gave up 1 base and J gave up 10 bases, with 8 bases separating them. Germline V lookup: CDR1 SNHLY, CDR2 FYNNEI. The length of the CDR3 is 11 residues. The CDR3 DNA reads TGTGCCAGCAGTGAAGACAGGGCTCAGTACTTC. It specifies CASSEDRAQYF.

The CDR3: CASSLWGEGANVLTF. The CDR3 DNA reads as TGTGCCAGCAGCCTCTGGGGAGAAGGGGCCAACGTCCTGACTTTC. The chain joins TRBV7-9 to TRBJ2-6, with D perhaps matching TRBD2 (5 bases). Trimming pared 5 bases from V and 4 bases from J, leaving 12 bases between. The germline V gene has CDR1 SEHNR and CDR2 FQNEAQ (reference sequence). The CDR3 runs to 15 residues.

The chain has TRBV21-1 and TRBJ2-5; TRBD2, as called in the table, went unchecked against the DNA. TRBV21-1 is a known pseudogene. The CDR3 spans 17 residues. Written as DNA, the CDR3 is TGTGCCAGCAGCAAAGCGCGGGGCGGGGGAGACCAAGAGACCCAGTACTTC. Translating gives CASSKARGGGDQETQYF.

This CDR3 reads CASSQAVGQNNSPLHF. CDR3 sequence (DNA): TGTGCCAGCAGCCAAGCGGTGGGACAGAATAATTCACCCCTCCACTTT. The chain combines TRBV14 with TRBJ1-6; 7 bases fit TRBD1. The CDR3 spans 16 residues. V dropped 1 base and J dropped 5; count of bases not matched to a gene: 5. Germline V gives CDR1 SGHDN, CDR2 FVKESK.

This sequence joins TRBV27 and TRBJ1-4, with D tentatively TRBD1 (5 bases). The CDR3 is 16 amino acids. Deletions cut 3 bases from V and 0 bases from J, with 11 bases between. CDR1 is MNHEY and CDR2 is SMNVEV in the germline V gene (reference sequence). CDR3 coding DNA: TGTGCCAGCAGTTTCCGACAGACTGCAACTAATGAAAAACTGTTTTTT. Translation: CASSFRQTATNEKLFF.

The sample holds a few counts of this clone. The chain joins TRBV3-1 (or the pseudogene TRBV3-2) to TRBJ2-7; 8 bases are a match to TRBD2. The V gene's germline CDR1 is LGHDT and CDR2 YNNKEL (reference sequence). V was clipped by 5 bases and J by 0 bases; unmatched bases: 6. This CDR3 region has 15 residues. CDR3: CASSWSGGSSYEQYF. The CDR3 nucleotides read TGTGCCAGCAGCTGGAGCGGGGGTAGCTCCTACGAGCAGTACTTC.

The V gene is TRBV7-9, the J gene TRBJ2-2, with D perhaps matching TRBD2 (6 bases). Between the trimmed V and J ends, which lost 5 bases and 0 bases, there was a span of 10 bases. The CDR3 is made up of 15 amino acids. Germline CDR1 reads SEHNR; CDR2 reads FQNEAQ (reference sequence). The CDR3 region is CASSPGLSNTGELFF. The CDR3 DNA sequence: TGTGCCAGCAGCCCGGGACTCTCGAACACCGGGGAGCTGTTTTTT.

V usage is TRBV4-2 and J usage is TRBJ1-1; perhaps TRBD1 as D (6 bases). The CDR3 length is 18 residues. Germline loops: CDR1 LGHNA, CDR2 YNFKEQ. The germline V and J ends were trimmed by 0 bases and 0 bases, with 17 bases remaining between them. CDR3 in amino acids: CASSQEAVGANMNTEAFF. DNA of the CDR3: TGTGCCAGCAGCCAAGAAGCGGTGGGGGCTAACATGAACACTGAAGCTTTCTTT.

The chain joins TRBV5-1 to TRBJ1-2, with 7 bases fitting TRBD1. CDR1 and CDR2 from the germline V gene are SGHRS and YFSETQ. V dropped 4 bases and J dropped 7; count of bases not matched to a gene: 13. The CDR3 runs to 15 residues. For the CDR3, the DNA is TGCGCCAGCAGCGCGAATGACAGGGTTCCTAGTGGCTACACCTTC. Residues: CASSANDRVPSGYTF. The entire variable domain, with the rest obtained from reference TRBV5-1 and TRBJ1-2, is as follows: KAGVTQTPRYLIKTRGQQVTLSCSPISGHRSVSWYQQTPGQGLQFLFEYFSETQRNKGNFPGRFSGRQFSNSRSEMNVSTLELGDSALYLCASSANDRVPSGYTFGSGTRLTVV.